These T cell receptor beta chains were read from a single sample in a study of T cells in Graves' hyperthyroidism and ophthalmopathy. Each CDR3 protein is one row after TCRdb ran MiXCR on the multiplex PCR reads. The sample comprises hundreds of thousands of distinct CDR3 sequences, less than 20% of which are singletons, and about half rests with the top ten. Sequencing was done on a sample of blood. All receptors come from a man in his forties with Graves' ophthalmopathy. Each CDR3 is given with its conserved first and last residue. Fields, in order: J gene, CDR3 length, D gene, V gene, clone size, CDR3 DNA, CDR3 protein. A D gene is named only where the DNA matches it firmly. Clone size is shown for a subset of rows, as once, few, many or a class of expanded clone.

j_gene: TRBJ2-1; len: 15; d_gene: -; v_gene: TRBV28; abundance: -; CDR3nt: TGTGCCAGCAGTTTTTTTGGGAGTGGATACAATGAGCAGTTCTTC; CDR3aa: CASSFFGSGYNEQFF
j_gene: TRBJ2-7; len: 14; d_gene: -; v_gene: TRBV28; abundance: many; CDR3nt: TGTGCCAGCAGTTCCGCGGGGGCGAAGGACGAGCAGTACTTC; CDR3aa: CASSSAGAKDEQYF
j_gene: TRBJ2-7; len: 14; d_gene: TRBD1; v_gene: TRBV5-1; abundance: few; CDR3nt: TGCGCCAGCAGCGGGTTGACAGGGCCCGGCGAGCAGTACTTC; CDR3aa: CASSGLTGPGEQYF
j_gene: TRBJ2-1; len: 20; d_gene: TRBD2; v_gene: TRBV6-5; abundance: -; CDR3nt: TGTGCCAGCAGTTACTCCGCTGCCCACGGACTAGCGGGGACTGGGGGTGAGCAGTTCTTC; CDR3aa: CASSYSAAHGLAGTGGEQFF
j_gene: TRBJ2-7; len: 13; d_gene: TRBD2; v_gene: TRBV7-3; abundance: many; CDR3nt: TGTGCCAGCTCTACTAGCGGGAGTCACGAGCAGTACTTC; CDR3aa: CASSTSGSHEQYF
j_gene: TRBJ2-1; len: 14; d_gene: TRBD2; v_gene: TRBV6-2/TRBV6-3; abundance: -; CDR3nt: TGTGCCAGCAGGAGCGGGAGGGCCATCTATGAGCAGTTCTTC; CDR3aa: CASRSGRAIYEQFF
j_gene: TRBJ2-1; len: 12; d_gene: -; v_gene: TRBV12-3/TRBV12-4; abundance: few; CDR3nt: TGTGCCAGCAGGGCCAGGGGAAATGAGCAGTTCTTC; CDR3aa: CASRARGNEQFF
j_gene: TRBJ2-1; len: 14; d_gene: -; v_gene: TRBV5-4; abundance: many; CDR3nt: TGTGCCAGCATGGTCGGCATCTCCTACAATGAGCAGTTCTTC; CDR3aa: CASMVGISYNEQFF
j_gene: TRBJ2-5; len: 13; d_gene: -; v_gene: TRBV7-8; abundance: -; CDR3nt: TGTGCCAGCAGACCCGACTGGGAGGAGACCCAGTACTTC; CDR3aa: CASRPDWEETQYF
j_gene: TRBJ2-3; len: 16; d_gene: TRBD1; v_gene: TRBV2; abundance: -; CDR3nt: TGTGCCAGCATTTTCTTTTCGGCAGGGGGAACAGATACGCAGTATTTT; CDR3aa: CASIFFSAGGTDTQYF
j_gene: TRBJ2-1; len: 15; d_gene: TRBD2; v_gene: TRBV5-1; abundance: -; CDR3nt: TGCGCCAGCATCCGGACTAGCGGGGGGGCAAATGAGCAGTTCTTC; CDR3aa: CASIRTSGGANEQFF
j_gene: TRBJ2-3; len: 16; d_gene: TRBD2; v_gene: TRBV11-2; abundance: many; CDR3nt: TGTGCCAGCAGCCCACGAGCTAGCGGGGGCCTAGATACGCAGTATTTT; CDR3aa: CASSPRASGGLDTQYF
j_gene: TRBJ1-1; len: 15; d_gene: TRBD1; v_gene: TRBV5-4; abundance: -; CDR3nt: TGTGCCAGCAGCTGGGGGACAGGGGGGAACACTGAAGCTTTCTTT; CDR3aa: CASSWGTGGNTEAFF
j_gene: TRBJ2-1; len: 16; d_gene: -; v_gene: TRBV29-1; abundance: -; CDR3nt: TGCAGCGTTGCCGGACTGGACTCAACGCCTATAAATGAGCAGTTCTTC; CDR3aa: CSVAGLDSTPINEQFF
j_gene: TRBJ1-6; len: 15; d_gene: -; v_gene: TRBV12-3/TRBV12-4; abundance: -; CDR3nt: TGTGCCAGCAGTCCGCGCCGGGATAATAATTCACCCCTCCACTTT; CDR3aa: CASSPRRDNNSPLHF
j_gene: TRBJ2-3; len: 17; d_gene: TRBD1; v_gene: TRBV2; abundance: many; CDR3nt: TGTGCCAGCAGTGTCCGAGATAGACAGGGTCGCACAGATACGCAGTATTTT; CDR3aa: CASSVRDRQGRTDTQYF
j_gene: TRBJ2-1; len: 12; d_gene: -; v_gene: TRBV15; abundance: few; CDR3nt: TGTGCCACCAGCATTGGGGCCGATGAGCAGTTCTTC; CDR3aa: CATSIGADEQFF
j_gene: TRBJ1-6; len: 15; d_gene: -; v_gene: TRBV3-1; abundance: many; CDR3nt: TGTGCCACCAAGGACAGCAGCTCCTATAATTCACCCCTCCACTTT; CDR3aa: CATKDSSSYNSPLHF
j_gene: TRBJ1-5; len: 14; d_gene: -; v_gene: TRBV19; abundance: -; CDR3nt: TGTGCCAGTAGTTATTTGGGTTCGGAACAGCCCCAGCATTTT; CDR3aa: CASSYLGSEQPQHF
j_gene: TRBJ2-3; len: 12; d_gene: -; v_gene: TRBV29-1; abundance: few; CDR3nt: TGCAGCGTCGGGCTCCAAACAGATACGCAGTATTTT; CDR3aa: CSVGLQTDTQYF
j_gene: TRBJ2-7; len: 13; d_gene: -; v_gene: TRBV5-4; abundance: -; CDR3nt: TGTGCCAGCAGCCCTCCGGGGTATTACGAGCAGTACTTC; CDR3aa: CASSPPGYYEQYF
j_gene: TRBJ1-3; len: 16; d_gene: -; v_gene: TRBV9; abundance: few; CDR3nt: TGTGCCAGCAGCGTAGATGAGGGTGCCTCTGGAAACACCATATATTTT; CDR3aa: CASSVDEGASGNTIYF